The 32 T cell receptor beta chains in this list originate from one sample, sequenced in a study of T cell changes during pregnancy in multiple sclerosis. The protocol was immunoSEQ multiplex PCR, while the TCRdb copy is restricted to in-frame clones and leaves out a portion. The profile covers roughly 30,000 clones, with roughly nine tenths appearing a single time and over 9.5% taken by the ten largest. This material consisted of CD8+ T cells from peripheral blood mononuclear cells, taken in the second trimester of pregnancy. The receptors were gathered from a female donor with multiple sclerosis, enrolled in a pregnancy study.

The J gene is TRBJ2-2, the V gene TRBV9, with 13 nucleotides matching TRBD2. Unmatched junction bases numbered 5, after V lost 3 bases and J lost 6 bases. The CDR3 spans 16 residues. CDR1 SGDLS and CDR2 YYNGEE come from the germline V gene. In DNA, the CDR3 is TGTGCCAGCAGCGATGGACTAGCGGGAGACGCCGGGGAGCTGTTTTTT. Encoded protein: CASSDGLAGDAGELFF.

This chain connects TRBV27 to TRBJ2-7; 7 nucleotides line up with TRBD1. From germline, CDR1 is MNHEY and CDR2 SMNVEV (reference sequence). The J segment lost 0 bases and the V segment lost 4 bases, leaving 6 bases of the junction unmatched. This CDR3 is 15 amino acids long. CDR3: CASSSHGTVSYEQYF. The CDR3 region has the DNA TGTGCCAGCAGTTCACACGGGACAGTCTCCTACGAGCAGTACTTC.

The chain links TRBV7-9 to TRBJ2-5; TRBD1 aligns across 9 bases. CDR1 and CDR2 from the germline V gene are SEHNR and FQNEAQ (reference sequence). The CDR3 length is 16 residues. The J segment lost 5 bases and the V segment lost 4 bases, leaving 11 bases of the junction unmatched. CDR3: CASSWGQGSGRETQYF. CDR3 bases: TGTGCCAGCAGCTGGGGACAGGGTAGCGGTCGTGAGACCCAGTACTTC.

The chain recombines TRBV5-6 with TRBJ1-2, with 10 bases that match TRBD1. V shed 4 bases and J 4 bases; nucleotides not matched to a gene: 4. The CDR3 is 14 amino acids. Per germline, CDR1 SGHDT and CDR2 YYEEEE. Here the CDR3 reads CASSTGTGVYGYTF. DNA for the CDR3: TGTGCCAGCAGCACCGGGACAGGGGTCTATGGCTACACCTTC.

The chain is built from TRBV19 and TRBJ1-1; D is unclear. V was shortened by 9 bases and J by 1 base, with 18 bases between the two germline ends. The CDR3 is made up of 15 amino acids. The V gene's germline CDR1 is LNHDA and CDR2 SQIVND (reference sequence). This chain's CDR3 is CASTPFGRGNTEAFF. CDR3 nucleotides: TGTGCCAGCACCCCCTTCGGGCGGGGGAACACTGAAGCTTTCTTT.

This CDR3 is CASSPGGPRETQYF. The CDR3 DNA reads as TGTGCCAGCTCCCCGGGGGGGCCCAGGGAGACCCAGTACTTC. V usage is TRBV18 and J usage is TRBJ2-5; 8 bases fit TRBD2. Germline V CDR1 and CDR2: KGHSH, LQKENI. The CDR3 length is 14 residues. Trimming took 6 bases from V and 5 from J; bases not matched to a gene: 8.

V is TRBV27 and J is TRBJ1-1, with D tentatively TRBD1 (5 bases). Between the trimmed V and J ends, which lost 8 bases and 0 bases, there was a span of 7 bases. CDR1 is MNHEY and CDR2 is SMNVEV in the germline V gene (reference sequence). The CDR3 has 12 amino acids. CDR3 nucleotides: TGTGCCAGCGGACAAATGAACACTGAAGCTTTCTTT. Its translation: CASGQMNTEAFF.

This chain connects TRBV2 to TRBJ1-4; possibly TRBD1 for D (5 bases). Trimming shortened V by 3 bases and J by 7 bases, and 15 bases separated the two germline ends. Germline CDR1 reads SNHLY; CDR2 reads FYNNEI. The CDR3 has 15 residues. The CDR3 DNA reads TGTGCCAGCAGTGATAGGGGAGGGTCGGGTGAAAAACTGTTTTTT. The encoded protein is CASSDRGGSGEKLFF. Full variable domain (remainder filled in from reference TRBV2 and TRBJ1-4): EPEVTQTPSHQVTQMGQEVILRCVPISNHLYFYWYRQILGQKVEFLVSFYNNEISEKSEIFDDQFSVERPDGSNFTLKIRSTKLEDSAMYFCASSDRGGSGEKLFFGSGTQLSVL.

V and J are TRBV4-1 and TRBJ2-7; D is unresolved. CDR3 length: 14 amino acids. V was trimmed by 0 bases and J by 2 bases, leaving 8 bases between them. CDR1 is MGHRA and CDR2 is YSYEKL in the germline V gene. The CDR3 nucleotides are TGCGCCAGCAGCCAAGATGCTAGAACCTACGAGCAGTACTTC. This sequence encodes CASSQDARTYEQYF.

The count of this clone is one. The CDR3 spells CASHRGGDEAFF. Written as DNA, the CDR3 is TGTGCCAGCCATCGCGGGGGGGATGAAGCTTTCTTT. V and J are TRBV6-5 and TRBJ1-1; D might be TRBD1 (5 bases). The CDR3 covers 12 residues. Trimming shortened V by 8 bases and J by 7 bases, and 14 bases separated the two germline ends. Germline V gene lookup returns CDR1 MNHEY and CDR2 SVGAGI.

This clone was counted a few times. The chain couples TRBV7-9 to TRBJ1-1, with TRBD1 as a possible D gene (6 bases). The CDR3 contains 13 residues. CDR1 and CDR2 (germline): SEHNR, FQNEAQ (reference sequence). The V end lost 5 bases, the J end lost 1 base, and 8 bases lay between the germline ends. The CDR3: CASSTGQNTEAFF. CDR3 in DNA: TGTGCCAGCAGCACGGGACAGAACACTGAAGCTTTCTTT.

In regard to this clone: The identical CDR3 is also encoded by other nucleotide sequences in the sample. The chain links TRBV9 to TRBJ2-3; D may be TRBD1 (6 bases). V dropped 4 bases and J dropped 3 bases, with 12 bases sitting between them. Germline CDR1 is SGDLS and CDR2 is YYNGEE. The CDR3 covers 14 residues. As DNA, the CDR3 is TGTGCCAGCAGCCCTCCCAGGGGTACAGATACGCAGTATTTT. This codes for CASSPPRGTDTQYF. Supplemented by reference TRBV9 and TRBJ2-3, the full variable domain reads DSGVTQTPKHLITATGQRVTLRCSPRSGDLSVYWYQQSLDQGLQFLIQYYNGEERAKGNILERFSAQQFPDLHSELNLSSLELGDSALYFCASSPPRGTDTQYFGPGTRLTVL.

V is TRBV7-8 and J is TRBJ2-1; D may be TRBD1 (6 bases). The CDR3 is made up of 16 amino acids. The ends were cut back, 6 bases at V and 1 base at J, with 16 bases in the middle. Germline CDR1 SGHVS, CDR2 FQNEAQ. DNA of the CDR3: TGTGCCAGCAGTCGGCGACAGGTCCCTTCCTACAATGAGCAGTTCTTC. Translation: CASSRRQVPSYNEQFF.

The chain combines TRBV27 with TRBJ2-1; 15 positions match TRBD2. Per the germline V gene, CDR1 is MNHEY and CDR2 is SMNVEV (reference sequence). The junction had 8 bases not matched to a gene; V was cut back by 6 bases and J by 5 bases. The CDR3 totals 17 residues. This CDR3 reads CASRVGLAGGNDNEQFF. The CDR3 DNA is TGTGCCAGCAGAGTGGGACTAGCGGGAGGCAACGACAATGAGCAGTTCTTC.

The V call is TRBV7-2, the J call TRBJ2-3; D perhaps matches TRBD2 (6 bases). Germline CDR1 is SGHTA and CDR2 is FQGNSA. The CDR3 has 16 residues. The V gene lost 4 bases and the J gene lost 1 base, with 15 bases spanning the gap. The CDR3 DNA is TGTGCCAGCAGCTCAAGTCGGGAGAGGGGCACAGATACGCAGTATTTT. Encoded protein: CASSSSRERGTDTQYF.

This chain connects TRBV9 to TRBJ2-1, with 10 bases that match TRBD1. Germline V gene lookup returns CDR1 SGDLS and CDR2 YYNGEE. V shed 2 bases and J 2 bases; nucleotides not matched to a gene: 4. This CDR3 region has 16 residues. Here the CDR3 reads CASSVEGQGAYNEQFF. CDR3 sequence (DNA): TGTGCCAGCAGCGTCGAAGGACAGGGGGCCTACAATGAGCAGTTCTTC. Complete variable domain (other parts from reference TRBV9 and TRBJ2-1): DSGVTQTPKHLITATGQRVTLRCSPRSGDLSVYWYQQSLDQGLQFLIQYYNGEERAKGNILERFSAQQFPDLHSELNLSSLELGDSALYFCASSVEGQGAYNEQFFGPGTRLTVL.

The V and J genes are TRBV4-2 and TRBJ2-7; D gene ambiguous. CDR3 length: 14 residues. Germline V gene lookup returns CDR1 LGHNA and CDR2 YNFKEQ. V gave up 0 bases and J gave up 2 bases, with 8 bases separating them. CDR3 sequence reads: CASSQEASTYEQYF. CDR3 sequence (DNA): TGTGCCAGCAGCCAAGAAGCATCCACCTACGAGCAGTACTTC.

The chain carries TRBV6-5 and TRBJ2-3; D might be TRBD1 (6 bases). V was trimmed by 0 bases and J by 9 bases, leaving 13 bases between them. Germline V gene sequence: CDR1 MNHEY, CDR2 SVGAGI. This CDR3 comprises 14 residues. Written as DNA, the CDR3 is TGTGCCAGCAGTTACTCGAAAGGGGGTGCCACGCAGTATTTT. Its translation is CASSYSKGGATQYF.

The V call is TRBV11-2, the J call TRBJ2-1; 8 bases agree with TRBD2. The CDR3 totals 14 residues. With 1 base clipped from V and 9 bases from J, the junction kept 5 bases outside the gene matches. The germline gives CDR1 SGHAT, CDR2 FQNNGV. This CDR3 reads CASSLAPSGREQFF. The CDR3 DNA sequence: TGTGCCAGCAGCTTAGCCCCTAGCGGGCGTGAGCAGTTCTTC.

This sequence joins TRBV6-4 and TRBJ2-1; 9 nucleotides align to TRBD1. Germline lookup yields CDR1 MRHNA and CDR2 SNTAGT. CDR3 length equals 16 residues. After removal of 2 bases from V and 5 bases from J, the junction contained 7 bases not matched to a gene. Written as DNA, the CDR3 is TGTGCCAGCAGTGACGGGTCGGGACAGGGACACAATGAGCAGTTCTTC. This gives the protein CASSDGSGQGHNEQFF.

The V gene is TRBV10-2, the J gene TRBJ1-2; unclear D gene. The length of the CDR3 is 13 residues. Germline V gives CDR1 WSHSY, CDR2 SAAADI. Trimming removed 2 bases at V and 0 bases at J, with 4 bases between. CDR3 protein: CASSEGPNYGYTF. In nucleotides, the CDR3 is TGCGCCAGCAGTGAGGGCCCTAACTATGGCTACACCTTC.

This clone was observed once. CDR3 residues: CASSQDQDRAYNEQFF. As DNA, the CDR3 is TGCGCCAGCAGCCAAGATCAGGACAGAGCATACAATGAGCAGTTCTTC. V is TRBV4-1 and J is TRBJ2-1; D possibly corresponds to TRBD1 (6 bases). Trimming took 0 bases from V and 4 from J, leaving 13 bases between them. The CDR3 is 16 amino acids. Germline assignment: CDR1 MGHRA and CDR2 YSYEKL.

This sequence joins TRBV2 and TRBJ2-3; D gene uncertain. CDR1 and CDR2 (germline): SNHLY, FYNNEI. V lost 4 bases and J 5 bases, leaving 31 bases between the germline ends. The CDR3 totals 20 residues. CDR3 amino acids: CASSGPIQPRLGSIGDTQYF. The CDR3 coding sequence is TGTGCCAGCAGTGGACCTATCCAACCCCGTCTAGGATCCATCGGAGATACGCAGTATTTT.

CDR3 in amino acids: CASSLRDRPYGYTF. CDR3 in DNA: TGTGCCAGCAGCCTGAGGGACAGGCCCTATGGCTACACCTTC. This chain links TRBV5-6 with TRBJ1-2, with 8 bases identical to TRBD1. The CDR3 length is 14 residues. CDR1 and CDR2 (germline): SGHDT, YYEEEE. The V and J ends lost 4 bases and 4 bases, in that order; junction bases with no gene match: 6.

The gene calls are TRBV6-1 and TRBJ2-3; the D is unclear. The germline gives CDR1 MNHNS, CDR2 SASEGT. This CDR3 has 14 amino acids. Trimming left V 2 bases short and J 1 base short, with 7 bases between. The CDR3, as DNA: TGTGCCAGCAGTGAACATCAGGGCACAGATACGCAGTATTTT. Translating it yields CASSEHQGTDTQYF.

This chain joins TRBV5-5 and TRBJ2-7, with 7 bases lining up with TRBD1. CDR1 and CDR2 (germline): SGHKS, YYEKEE (reference sequence). V lost 0 bases and J lost 3; bases outside the gene matches: 3. There are 14 residues in the CDR3. CDR3 in DNA: TGTGCCAGCAGCTTGGGGGACAGACACTACGAGCAGTACTTC. It translates to CASSLGDRHYEQYF.

This chain connects TRBV7-9 to TRBJ2-4, with D perhaps matching TRBD1 (5 bases). CDR3 size: 15 residues. Germline V CDR1 and CDR2: SEHNR, FQNEAQ (reference sequence). V was trimmed by 1 base and J by 0 bases, leaving 7 bases between them. The DNA of the CDR3 is TGTGCCAGCAGCTTAGGCAGGGAAGCCAAAAACATTCAGTACTTC. The encoded protein is CASSLGREAKNIQYF.

V usage is TRBV14 and J usage is TRBJ1-2; no firm D call. Germline V CDR1 and CDR2: SGHDN, FVKESK. The length of the CDR3 is 13 residues. V was pared by 3 bases and J by 1 base, with 6 bases between. For the CDR3, the DNA is TGTGCCAGCAGCCACGGGATTAACTATGGCTACACCTTC. Amino acid sequence: CASSHGINYGYTF.

V is TRBV2 and J is TRBJ1-4; a weak D match, TRBD1 (5 bases). Per the germline V gene, CDR1 is SNHLY and CDR2 is FYNNEI. V lost 4 bases and J lost 5, with 11 bases in between. This CDR3 has 14 residues. CDR3 residues: CASSGRVGNEKLFF. CDR3 bases: TGTGCCAGCAGTGGCAGGGTGGGAAATGAAAAACTGTTTTTT. Full variable domain (outside the CDR3, taken from reference TRBV2 and TRBJ1-4): EPEVTQTPSHQVTQMGQEVILRCVPISNHLYFYWYRQILGQKVEFLVSFYNNEISEKSEIFDDQFSVERPDGSNFTLKIRSTKLEDSAMYFCASSGRVGNEKLFFGSGTQLSVL.

The rearrangement joins TRBV6-6 to TRBJ1-1; TRBD1 might be the D (5 bases). Trimming cost V 2 bases and J 0 bases, with 7 bases left between them. Germline V lookup: CDR1 MNHNY, CDR2 SVGAGI (reference sequence). There are 14 residues in the CDR3. In DNA, the CDR3 is TGTGCCAGCAGTTACGCGACAGTGAACACTGAAGCTTTCTTT. This encodes CASSYATVNTEAFF.

The chain is built from TRBV11-2 and TRBJ2-7; 9 nucleotides line up with TRBD1. V shed 3 bases, J shed 5 bases, and the junction held 14 bases outside the gene matches. This CDR3 has 17 residues. Germline V gene lookup returns CDR1 SGHAT and CDR2 FQNNGV. Here the CDR3 DNA reads TGTGCCAGCAGCTTCGCAATCCTAGCGGACAGGGGTGACGAGCAGTACTTC. Translated: CASSFAILADRGDEQYF.

The CDR3 sequence is CASSLGTGSAQHF. The CDR3 DNA sequence: TGTGCCAGCAGCCTCGGGACAGGGTCTGCCCAGCATTTT. The chain combines TRBV5-6 with TRBJ1-5, with 9 positions matching TRBD1. Trimming took 4 bases from V and 11 from J; bases not matched to a gene: 7. The germline V gene encodes CDR1 SGHDT and CDR2 YYEEEE. The length of the CDR3 is 13 residues.